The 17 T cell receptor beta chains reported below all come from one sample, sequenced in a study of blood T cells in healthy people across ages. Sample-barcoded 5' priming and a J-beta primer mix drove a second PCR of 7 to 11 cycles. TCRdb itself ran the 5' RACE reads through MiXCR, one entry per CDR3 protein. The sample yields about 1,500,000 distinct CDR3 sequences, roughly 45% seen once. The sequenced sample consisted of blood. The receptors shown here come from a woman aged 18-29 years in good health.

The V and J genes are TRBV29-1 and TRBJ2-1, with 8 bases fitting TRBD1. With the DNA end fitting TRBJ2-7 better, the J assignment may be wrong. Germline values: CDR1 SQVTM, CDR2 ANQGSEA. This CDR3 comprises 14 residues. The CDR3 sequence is CSAASGTGYNEQYF. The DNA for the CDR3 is TGCAGCGCCGCTTCCGGGACAGGCTACAATGAGCAGTACTTC.

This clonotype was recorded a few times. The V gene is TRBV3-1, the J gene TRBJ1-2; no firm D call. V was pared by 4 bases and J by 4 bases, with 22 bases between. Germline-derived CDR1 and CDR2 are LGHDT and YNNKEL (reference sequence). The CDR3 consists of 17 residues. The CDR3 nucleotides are TGTGCCAGCAGCCCATTAGACCGACGATCGTCGGCCTATGGCTACACCTTC. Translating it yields CASSPLDRRSSAYGYTF.

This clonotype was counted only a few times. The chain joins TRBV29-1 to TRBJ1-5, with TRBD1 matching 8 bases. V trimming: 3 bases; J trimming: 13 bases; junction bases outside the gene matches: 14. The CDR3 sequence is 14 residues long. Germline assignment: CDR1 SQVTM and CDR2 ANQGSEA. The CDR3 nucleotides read TGCAGCGTTGAGGTTGGACAGGGTCCGGGGGGTCAGCATTTT. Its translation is CSVEVGQGPGGQHF.

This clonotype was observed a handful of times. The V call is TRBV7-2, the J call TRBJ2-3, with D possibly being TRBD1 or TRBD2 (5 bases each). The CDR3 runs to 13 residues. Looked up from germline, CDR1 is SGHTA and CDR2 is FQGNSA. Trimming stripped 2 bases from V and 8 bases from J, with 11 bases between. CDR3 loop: CASSLLGAGTQYF. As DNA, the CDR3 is TGTGCCAGCAGCTTATTAGGGGCGGGTACGCAGTATTTT.

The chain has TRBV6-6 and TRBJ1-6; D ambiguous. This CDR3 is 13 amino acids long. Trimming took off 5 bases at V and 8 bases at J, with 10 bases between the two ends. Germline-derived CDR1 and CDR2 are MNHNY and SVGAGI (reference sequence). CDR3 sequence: CASSPPGDSPLHF. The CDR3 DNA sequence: TGTGCCAGCAGTCCCCCCGGGGATTCACCCCTCCACTTT.

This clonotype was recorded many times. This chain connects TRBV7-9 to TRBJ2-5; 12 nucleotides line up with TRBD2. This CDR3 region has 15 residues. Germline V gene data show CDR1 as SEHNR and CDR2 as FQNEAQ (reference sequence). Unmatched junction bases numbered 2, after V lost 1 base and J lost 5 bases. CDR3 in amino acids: CASSLGTSGMETQYF. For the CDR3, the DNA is TGTGCCAGCAGCTTAGGGACTAGCGGGATGGAGACCCAGTACTTC.

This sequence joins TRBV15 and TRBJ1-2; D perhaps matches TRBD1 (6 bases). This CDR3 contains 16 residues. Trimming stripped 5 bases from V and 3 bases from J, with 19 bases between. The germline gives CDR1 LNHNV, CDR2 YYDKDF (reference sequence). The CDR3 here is CATSEATATGDYGYTF. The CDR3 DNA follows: TGTGCCACCAGCGAGGCAACTGCGACAGGCGACTATGGCTACACCTTC.

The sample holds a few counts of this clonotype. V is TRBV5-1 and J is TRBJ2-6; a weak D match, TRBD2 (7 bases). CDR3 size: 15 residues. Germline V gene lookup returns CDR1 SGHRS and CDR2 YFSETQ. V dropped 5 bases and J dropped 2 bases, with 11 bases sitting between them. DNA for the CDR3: TGCGCCAGCAGAGGGGGGGGAGCTGGGGCCAACGTCCTGACTTTC. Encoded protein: CASRGGGAGANVLTF. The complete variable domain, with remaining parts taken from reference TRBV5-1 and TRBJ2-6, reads KAGVTQTPRYLIKTRGQQVTLSCSPISGHRSVSWYQQTPGQGLQFLFEYFSETQRNKGNFPGRFSGRQFSNSRSEMNVSTLELGDSALYLCASRGGGAGANVLTFGAGSRLTVL.

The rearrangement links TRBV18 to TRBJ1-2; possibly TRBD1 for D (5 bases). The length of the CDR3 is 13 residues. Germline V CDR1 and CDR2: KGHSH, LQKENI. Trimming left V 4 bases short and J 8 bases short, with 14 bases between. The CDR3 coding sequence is TGTGCCAGCTCACGGGGGACTTCTGAGGGCTACACCTTC. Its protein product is CASSRGTSEGYTF.

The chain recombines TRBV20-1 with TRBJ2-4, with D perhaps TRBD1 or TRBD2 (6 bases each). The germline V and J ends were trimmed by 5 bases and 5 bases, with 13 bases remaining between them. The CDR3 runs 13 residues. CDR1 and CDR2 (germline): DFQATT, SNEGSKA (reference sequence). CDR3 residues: CSALGGLENIQYF. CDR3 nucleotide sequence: TGCAGTGCTCTAGGGGGACTCGAAAACATTCAGTACTTC.

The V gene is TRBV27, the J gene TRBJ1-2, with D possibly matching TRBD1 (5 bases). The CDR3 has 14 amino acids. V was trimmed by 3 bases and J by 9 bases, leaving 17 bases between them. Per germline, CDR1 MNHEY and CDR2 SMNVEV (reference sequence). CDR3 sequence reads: CASSFGTAESSYTF. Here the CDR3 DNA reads TGTGCCAGCAGTTTTGGGACGGCCGAGAGTAGCTACACCTTC.

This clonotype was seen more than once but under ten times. Here the CDR3 DNA reads TGTGCCAGCAGTCCCCGGACAGGGGGCAAAAACATTCAGTACTTC. It is translated as CASSPRTGGKNIQYF. The chain couples TRBV28 to TRBJ2-4; the match to TRBD1 covers 10 bases. This CDR3 comprises 15 residues. Trimming removed 5 bases from V and 3 bases from J; junction bases left unmatched: 4. Germline-derived CDR1 and CDR2 are MDHEN and SYDVKM.

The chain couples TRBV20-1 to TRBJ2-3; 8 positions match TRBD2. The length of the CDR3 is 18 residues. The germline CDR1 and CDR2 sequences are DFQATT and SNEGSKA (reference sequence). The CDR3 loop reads CSLILWGPAGGRTDTQYF. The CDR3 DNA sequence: TGCTCACTCATTTTATGGGGGCCGGCGGGGGGACGCACAGATACGCAGTATTTT.

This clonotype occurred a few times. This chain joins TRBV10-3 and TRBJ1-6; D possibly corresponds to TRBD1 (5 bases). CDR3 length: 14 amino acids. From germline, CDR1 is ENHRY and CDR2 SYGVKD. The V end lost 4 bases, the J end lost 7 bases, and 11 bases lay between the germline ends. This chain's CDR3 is CAISVDTRNSPLHF. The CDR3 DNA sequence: TGTGCCATCAGTGTGGACACTAGGAATTCACCCCTCCACTTT.

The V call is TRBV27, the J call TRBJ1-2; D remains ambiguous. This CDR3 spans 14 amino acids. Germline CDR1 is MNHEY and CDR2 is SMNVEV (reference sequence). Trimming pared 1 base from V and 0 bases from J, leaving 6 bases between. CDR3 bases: TGTGCCAGCAGTTTATGGGGATCTAACTATGGCTACACCTTC. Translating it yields CASSLWGSNYGYTF.

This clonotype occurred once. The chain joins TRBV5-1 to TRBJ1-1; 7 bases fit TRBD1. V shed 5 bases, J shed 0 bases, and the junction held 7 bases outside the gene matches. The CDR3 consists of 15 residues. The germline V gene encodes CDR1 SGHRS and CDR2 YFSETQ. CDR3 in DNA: TGCGCCAGCAGGGGGGGGGACAGCCTGAACACTGAAGCTTTCTTT. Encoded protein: CASRGGDSLNTEAFF.

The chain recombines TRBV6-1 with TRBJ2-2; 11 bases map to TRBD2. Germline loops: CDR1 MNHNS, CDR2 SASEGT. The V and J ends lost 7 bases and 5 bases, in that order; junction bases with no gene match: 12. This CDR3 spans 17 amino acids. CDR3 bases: TGTGCCAGCAAAGGGATAGCGGGAGGGCCACGGACCGGGGAGCTGTTTTTT. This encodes CASKGIAGGPRTGELFF.